This T cell receptor (beta chain) was sequenced in a study of blood T cells in healthy people across ages. Total RNA was isolated from each sample in quantities of at least 6 micrograms. Overall study findings and caveats: What prevented conclusive comparison of naive and antigen-experienced cells was that PBMCs were unsorted. As naive T cell percentage varied, TCR beta diversity correlated strongly with it.

This clonotype was observed many times. Its specificity is unknown. In germline, CDR1 is LGHNA, CDR2 YNFKEQ. The CDR3 runs 20 residues. The V segment lost 4 bases and the J segment 0 bases; nucleotides outside the gene matches: 15. Primed by a sample-barcoded 5' primer and a J-beta primer mix, a second PCR proceeded for roughly 6 to 12 cycles. With 12 random nucleotides, a template-switch adaptor tagged each individual cDNA molecule. Via MiXCR, TCRdb re-called the 5' RACE reads, giving one row per CDR3 protein. The profile shows 630,000 or so distinct CDR3 sequences, roughly 30% of them singletons. This TCR derives from a woman older than 75 in good health. This chain joins TRBV4-2 and TRBJ2-1; TRBD2 matches at 10 bases. The sequencing input was blood. The DNA of the CDR3 is TGTGCCAGCAGCCCCCGTGGGGGTAGCGGGGGGCCCAACTCCTACAATGAGCAGTTCTTC. As protein: CASSPRGGSGGPNSYNEQFF.